The source of this TCR beta chain is a study of human T cells and chemical hapten exposure. As for the study in general: TCR yield per sample varied, mainly due to pooled library volumes.

Time point described: pre-sensitization, week 0. Treatment specified: therapeutic diphenylcyclopropenone sensitization with weekly scalp DPC. The germline V gene encodes CDR1 SGDLS and CDR2 YYNGEE. The CDR3 loop spans 13 amino acids. Trimming left V 4 bases short and J 8 bases short, with 14 bases between. TCRdb reanalysed the RACE reads using MiXCR and keeps one entry per CDR3 protein. The table has more than 250,000 distinct CDR3 sequences, 7.5% to 9% seen once. The V call is TRBV9, the J call TRBJ2-3; D tentatively reads TRBD1 or TRBD2 (5 bases each). The sequencing here drew on whole blood, taken in connection with sensitization to the hapten diphenylcyclopropenone (DPC). The TCR comes from a man in his late teens or twenties with alopecia areata. Some clones in this sample may be carry-over from other donors' samples. DNA for the CDR3: TGTGCCAGCAGCCCGGGGCCCTCCGGTACGCAGTATTTT. Residues: CASSPGPSGTQYF. The complete variable domain, with remaining parts taken from reference TRBV9 and TRBJ2-3, reads DSGVTQTPKHLITATGQRVTLRCSPRSGDLSVYWYQQSLDQGLQFLIQYYNGEERAKGNILERFSAQQFPDLHSELNLSSLELGDSALYFCASSPGPSGTQYFGPGTRLTVL.